Below are 12 T cell receptor beta chains sequenced from a single sample in a study of blood T cell repertoires in COVID-19. Profiling relied on immunoSEQ multiplex PCR, and the TCRdb table lists in-frame clones only, not all of them. The table has around 300,000 clones, around 89% seen once. The material sequenced was peripheral blood. Receptors originate from a woman aged 50 to 60 with active or convalescent COVID-19.

The chain is built from TRBV19 and TRBJ1-1, with D possibly TRBD1 on 6 matching bases. The CDR3 has 13 residues. V lost 5 bases to trimming and J lost 1 base, with 8 bases between them. In germline, CDR1 is LNHDA, CDR2 SQIVND (reference sequence). CDR3: CASSYRANTEAFF. The CDR3 DNA reads TGTGCCAGTAGTTACAGGGCGAACACTGAAGCTTTCTTT.

The rearrangement links TRBV16 to TRBJ1-2, with a weak D call TRBD1 (5 bases). V was trimmed by 4 bases and J by 7 bases, leaving 16 bases between them. Germline assignment: CDR1 KGHSY and CDR2 FQNENV. The CDR3 totals 14 residues. CDR3 amino acids: CASSLNLRGIGYTF. The CDR3 region has the DNA TGTGCCAGCAGCCTAAACCTGCGGGGGATTGGCTACACCTTC.

This clone was observed many times. The chain recombines TRBV4-1 with TRBJ2-4, with 7 bases matching TRBD1. The CDR3 is 16 amino acids. The germline V gene has CDR1 MGHRA and CDR2 YSYEKL. Trimming took 5 bases from V and 1 from J; bases not matched to a gene: 8. DNA of the CDR3: TGCGCCAGCAGCTCCGGGACAGCCGTCGCCAAAAACATTCAGTACTTC. This sequence encodes CASSSGTAVAKNIQYF.

The rearrangement uses TRBV4-2 and TRBJ2-1, with 9 bases fitting TRBD2. J gave up 7 bases and V 1 base, and 8 bases lay outside the gene matches. The CDR3 sequence is 16 residues long. The germline V gene encodes CDR1 LGHNA and CDR2 YNFKEQ. CDR3: CASSQAFSGSRNEQFF. The CDR3 DNA reads as TGTGCCAGCAGCCAAGCTTTTAGCGGGAGTAGGAATGAGCAGTTCTTC.

The CDR3 sequence is CASSPQTGDGAEAFF. CDR3 nucleotides: TGTGCCAGCAGTCCCCAGACAGGGGACGGCGCTGAAGCTTTCTTT. This chain uses TRBV27 with TRBJ1-1, with 8 bases matching TRBD1. The CDR3 runs to 15 residues. Per the germline V gene, CDR1 is MNHEY and CDR2 is SMNVEV (reference sequence). Germline trimming cut 5 bases from V and 6 bases from J; bases unmatched to any gene: 11.

This chain uses TRBV5-4 with TRBJ2-1, with 16 nucleotides matching TRBD2. The CDR3 is made up of 16 amino acids. J was trimmed by 8 bases and V by 3 bases; bases with no gene match: 5. Germline V gene lookup returns CDR1 SGHNT and CDR2 YYREEE (reference sequence). CDR3 sequence reads: CASSSGLAGGLYEQFF. In DNA form, the CDR3 reads TGTGCCAGCAGCTCGGGACTAGCGGGGGGGCTTTATGAGCAGTTCTTC.

This sequence joins TRBV21-1 and TRBJ2-7; TRBD1, the table's D call, was not compared with the DNA. TRBV21-1 is deemed a pseudogene. The CDR3 covers 14 residues. The CDR3 loop reads CASSQESRRDEQYF. CDR3 coding DNA: TGTGCCAGCAGCCAGGAATCACGGCGTGACGAGCAGTACTTC.

The chain is built from TRBV7-2 and TRBJ2-2, with 10 bases matching TRBD2. Looked up from germline, CDR1 is SGHTA and CDR2 is FQGNSA. The CDR3 loop spans 16 amino acids. V lost 4 bases and J lost 3; bases outside the gene matches: 5. CDR3 loop: CASSSMSGGDTGELFF. CDR3 bases: TGTGCCAGCAGCTCGATGAGCGGGGGGGACACCGGGGAGCTGTTTTTT.

The chain is built from TRBV10-3 and TRBJ2-7, with 12 bases aligning to TRBD2. Germline lookup yields CDR1 ENHRY and CDR2 SYGVKD. Trimming at V came to 6 bases and at J to 1 base, leaving 7 bases not matched to a gene. The CDR3 is 16 residues long. CDR3 DNA sequence: TGTGCCATCAGCCCGACTAGCGGGAGCGTTTCCTACGAGCAGTACTTC. This translates into CAISPTSGSVSYEQYF.

The chain employs TRBV28 and TRBJ2-5, with a tentative D call TRBD2 (6 bases). The CDR3 consists of 13 residues. Germline V gene sequence: CDR1 MDHEN, CDR2 SYDVKM. Trimming removed 8 bases at V and 5 bases at J, with 15 bases between. The CDR3 loop reads CASSFGSLETQYF. In DNA form, the CDR3 reads TGTGCCAGCTCATTCGGGAGTCTGGAGACCCAGTACTTC.

This sequence joins TRBV6-5 and TRBJ2-3; D gene uncertain. This CDR3 has 11 amino acids. Germline CDR1 and CDR2: MNHEY and SVGAGI. V shed 6 bases and J shed 6 bases, with 7 bases lying between them. The CDR3, as DNA: TGTGCCAGCAGCGAGAGGGATACGCAGTATTTT. It yields the protein CASSERDTQYF.

This chain uses TRBV30 with TRBJ1-1, with a weak D call TRBD1 (6 bases). V lost 3 bases and J 8 bases, leaving 16 bases between the germline ends. This CDR3 has 13 amino acids. The germline V gene has CDR1 GTSNPN and CDR2 SVGIG (reference sequence). Written as DNA, the CDR3 is TGTGCCTGGAGGTCTGATCACAGGGCCGAAGCTTTCTTT. Translation gives CAWRSDHRAEAFF.